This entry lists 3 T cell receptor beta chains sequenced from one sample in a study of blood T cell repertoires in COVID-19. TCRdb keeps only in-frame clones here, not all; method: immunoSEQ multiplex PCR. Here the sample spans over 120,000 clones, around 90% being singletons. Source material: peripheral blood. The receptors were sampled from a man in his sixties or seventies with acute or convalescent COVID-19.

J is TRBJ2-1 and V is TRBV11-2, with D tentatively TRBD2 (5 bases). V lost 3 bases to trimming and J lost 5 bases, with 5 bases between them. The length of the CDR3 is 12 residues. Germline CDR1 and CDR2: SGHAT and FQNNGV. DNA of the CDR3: TGTGCCAGCAGCTTCGGGGACAATGAGCAGTTCTTC. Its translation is CASSFGDNEQFF.

The CDR3 loop is CASSWTGGSEVGGYTF. The CDR3 nucleotides are TGCGCCAGCAGCTGGACAGGGGGCTCGGAAGTGGGTGGCTACACCTTC. The chain joins TRBV5-1 to TRBJ1-2; 11 bases map to TRBD1. There are 16 residues in the CDR3. Trimming took 3 bases from V and 7 from J; bases not matched to a gene: 11. Germline loops: CDR1 SGHRS, CDR2 YFSETQ.

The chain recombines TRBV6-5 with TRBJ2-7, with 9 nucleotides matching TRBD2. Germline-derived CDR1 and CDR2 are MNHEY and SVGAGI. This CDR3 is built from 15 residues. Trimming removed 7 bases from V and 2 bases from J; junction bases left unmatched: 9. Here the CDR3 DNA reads TGTGCCAGCACCGCGGGGGGGACTCGGACCTACGAGCAGTACTTC. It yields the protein CASTAGGTRTYEQYF.